What follows is one T cell receptor beta chain and its context. Measured with immunoSEQ multiplex PCR; TCRdb has only the in-frame clones, and not every one. The data contain around 100,000 clones, less than 85% of them seen just once; the ten biggest clones take up less than 25%. This CDR3 has 15 amino acids. Trimming stripped 0 bases from V and 6 bases from J, with 14 bases between. Germline V gene data show CDR1 as SGDLS and CDR2 as YYNGEE. This record belongs to a study of blood T cell repertoires in COVID-19. Sequencing used peripheral blood. This chain links TRBV9 with TRBJ2-3; D ambiguous. This TCR derives from a man between 65 and 85 years old with active or convalescent COVID-19. CDR3 residues: CASSVETPGKDTQYF. In nucleotides, the CDR3 is TGTGCCAGCAGCGTAGAAACCCCAGGAAAGGATACGCAGTATTTT.